This T cell receptor (beta chain) emerged from a study of cytomegalovirus exposure and HLA in healthy donors. Whole-study findings and limits: Solely CMV serostatus was available to characterize immune exposure. In a later analysis, several top co-occurrence clusters appeared linked to parvovirus B19, influenza, CMV and Epstein-Barr virus.

Germline loops: CDR1 MNHNS, CDR2 SASEGT. V trimming: 6 bases; J trimming: 7 bases; junction bases outside the gene matches: 5. This CDR3 comprises 12 residues. This clone was seen more than once but under ten times. Its antigen is unidentified. PCR involved 60 Vbeta and 13 Jbeta primers. TCRdb's table, derived via immunoSEQ multiplex PCR, lists solely in-frame clones and lacks some. The table lists about 120,000 clones, approximately 80% of them singletons. This rearrangement joins TRBV6-1 to TRBJ1-1; 7 nucleotides agree with TRBD1. The source material was PBMCs. The receptor was derived from a man under 40 in good health and CMV-seropositive. The CDR3: CASSRGTSEAFF. The CDR3 region has the DNA TGTGCCAGCAGCAGGGGGACCAGTGAAGCTTTCTTT.